This TCR beta chain originates from a study of CD8 T cells in Susac syndrome. Findings of the study overall: The Susac syndrome CD4+ T cell repertoires displayed no clonal expansion.

This CDR3 spans 15 amino acids. Germline V gene lookup returns CDR1 SEHNR and CDR2 FQNEAQ (reference sequence). V was shortened by 8 bases and J by 2 bases, with 17 bases between the two germline ends. In the case of this clonotype: Its antigen remains unidentified.

A quantity of roughly 0.5 to 1 ug RNA underwent reverse transcription using random hexamers. TCRdb re-analysed the immunoSEQ multiplex PCR reads in MiXCR, keeping a single row per CDR3 protein. The sample carries around 190,000 distinct CDR3 sequences, roughly 92% recorded once. Sequenced sample: CD4+ T cells from PBMCs. This sequence joins TRBV7-9 and TRBJ2-3; D possibly corresponds to TRBD1 (6 bases). This TCR was recovered from a human donor with Susac syndrome. CDR3 protein: CASSWGQGPTDTQYF. The CDR3 bases are TGTGCCAGCTCCTGGGGGCAGGGGCCCACAGATACGCAGTATTTT.